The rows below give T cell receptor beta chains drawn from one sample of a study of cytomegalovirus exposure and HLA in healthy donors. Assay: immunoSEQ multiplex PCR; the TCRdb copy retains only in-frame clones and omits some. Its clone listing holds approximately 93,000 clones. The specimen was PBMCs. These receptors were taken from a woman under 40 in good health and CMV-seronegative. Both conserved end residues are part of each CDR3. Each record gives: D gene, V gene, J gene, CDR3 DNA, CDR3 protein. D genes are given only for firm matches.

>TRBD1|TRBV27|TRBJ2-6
TGTGCCAGCAGTTTATTTCAGGGGGAAGGGGCCAACGTCCTGACTTTC
CASSLFQGEGANVLTF
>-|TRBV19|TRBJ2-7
TGTGCCAGTAGTATAGCCCCCTTCTCCTACGAGCAGTACTTC
CASSIAPFSYEQYF
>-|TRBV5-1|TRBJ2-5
TGCGCCAGCAGCTTGGCGGATCAGGGGTCGGAGACCCAGTACTTC
CASSLADQGSETQYF
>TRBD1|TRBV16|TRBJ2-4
TGTGCCAGCAGCCCCGAGGTCCAGGGGGTAGCCAAAAACATTCAGTACTTC
CASSPEVQGVAKNIQYF
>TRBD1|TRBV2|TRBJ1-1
TGTGCCAGCTTTTCCAGGGGGCGCCCCGCCGGGGGCACTGAAGCTTTCTTT
CASFSRGRPAGGTEAFF
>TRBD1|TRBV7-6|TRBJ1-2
TGTGCCAGCAGCCAAGGACAGGGGGCAAACGGGGGCTACACCTTC
CASSQGQGANGGYTF
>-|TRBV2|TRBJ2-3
TGTGCCAGCAGGAGGGGGGGAGGCGTGCCGGATACGCAGTATTTT
CASRRGGGVPDTQYF
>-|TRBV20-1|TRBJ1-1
TGCAGTGCTCTGGATAGAGGAGAAGCTTTCTTT
CSALDRGEAFF
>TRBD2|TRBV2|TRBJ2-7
TGTGCCGGGAGGGACTCACTCACCTCCTACGAGCAGTACTTC
CAGRDSLTSYEQYF
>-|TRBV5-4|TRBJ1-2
TGTGCCAGCAGCTTGGTAGGCCGCGGTGGAGGCTACACCTTC
CASSLVGRGGGYTF
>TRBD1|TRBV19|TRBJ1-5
TGTGCCAGTAGTAGACCCCGGACAGGGGGCAATCAGCCCCAGCATTTT
CASSRPRTGGNQPQHF
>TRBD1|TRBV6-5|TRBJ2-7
TGTGCCAGCAGTTACCGGGGACAGGGGCGAGCCTACGAGCAGTACTTC
CASSYRGQGRAYEQYF
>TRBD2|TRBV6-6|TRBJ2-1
TGTGCCAGCAGCCTTGGACTAGCGAGCGATGAGCAGTTCTTC
CASSLGLASDEQFF
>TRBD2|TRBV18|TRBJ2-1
TGTGCCAGCTCACCATTTAGCGGGGGGCCCCACAATGAGCAGTTCTTC
CASSPFSGGPHNEQFF
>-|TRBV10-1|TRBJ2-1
TGCGCCAGCAGTGCACATCTAGTTCTAAGCTCCTACAATGAGCAGTTCTTC
CASSAHLVLSSYNEQFF
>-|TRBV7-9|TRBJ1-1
TGCCTTCAAGACAGGTCCACCATGAACACTGAAGCTTTCTTT
CLQDRSTMNTEAFF
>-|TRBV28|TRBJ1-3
TGTGCCAGCAGTCCCCATGACACCATATATTTT
CASSPHDTIYF
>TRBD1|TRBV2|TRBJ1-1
TGTGCCAGCGGAATAACAGGGGACACTGAAGCTTTCTTT
CASGITGDTEAFF
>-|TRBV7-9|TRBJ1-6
TGTGCCAGCAGGGAGGAACCGGGAAAAGGGAATTCACCCCTCCACTTT
CASREEPGKGNSPLHF
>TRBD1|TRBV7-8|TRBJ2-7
TGTGCCAGCAGCTTAGCCAGACAGGGGTCTAGGTACGAGCAGTACTTC
CASSLARQGSRYEQYF
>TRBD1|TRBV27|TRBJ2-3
TGTGCCAGCAGTTTCGCGGGACAGGGCACAGATACGCAGTATTTT
CASSFAGQGTDTQYF
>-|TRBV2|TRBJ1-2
TGTGCCAGCAGGAGGGCGGACTATGGCTACACCTTC
CASRRADYGYTF
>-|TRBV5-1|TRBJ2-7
TGCGCCAGCAGCACAGGTAATACACCCGCATCCTACGAGCAGTACTTC
CASSTGNTPASYEQYF